The entry below gives a single TCR beta chain sequence along with its context. Its antigen remains unidentified. The data derive from a study of T cells in tumors after PD-1 blockade. Whole-study results and caveats: Peripheral recruitment is suggested, as some novel exhausted tumor clones were in pre-treatment blood.

V was pared by 5 bases and J by 6 bases, with 14 bases between. This CDR3 has 13 amino acids. Germline V CDR1 and CDR2: SGHTA, FQGTGA. Clones were read by immunoSEQ multiplex PCR, and TCRdb kept only the in-frame ones, dropping some. The sample has some 9,300 clones; 55% to 75% are singletons. The TCR was taken from a human donor with basal cell carcinoma. The chain employs TRBV7-3 and TRBJ2-7, with D possibly TRBD2 on 6 matching bases. Sequences were derived from tumor tissue, sampled after anti-PD-1 treatment. The CDR3 region is CASSAKPSAEQYF. CDR3 DNA sequence: TGTGCCAGCAGCGCAAAACCTAGCGCCGAGCAGTACTTC. The entire variable domain, with the rest obtained from reference TRBV7-3 and TRBJ2-7, is as follows: GAGVSQTPSNKVTEKGKYVELRCDPISGHTALYWYRQSLGQGPEFLIYFQGTGAADDSGLPNDRFFAVRPEGSVSTLKIQRTERGDSAVYLCASSAKPSAEQYFGPGTRLTVT.